This entry lists 24 T cell receptor beta chains sequenced from one sample in a study of long-term antiretroviral therapy in people with HIV. The assay used was immunoSEQ (version v3.0), run at survey level. The protocol was immunoSEQ multiplex PCR, while the TCRdb copy is restricted to in-frame clones and leaves out a portion. The sample has 20,000 to 25,000 clones; less than 90% are singletons. The sequenced sample was unsorted PBMCs, obtained 1.9 years after starting antiretroviral therapy. All receptors derive from a woman aged 45-59 years with HIV.

The chain links TRBV7-2 to TRBJ2-3; 13 bases are shared with TRBD2. The junction had 5 bases not matched to a gene; V was cut back by 3 bases and J by 5 bases. This CDR3 has 16 residues. CDR1 SGHTA and CDR2 FQGNSA come from the germline V gene. The CDR3 bases are TGTGCCAGCAGCTTGACTAGCGGGGGGTTTAAAGATACGCAGTATTTT. Residues: CASSLTSGGFKDTQYF.

CDR3 amino acids: CATSRNRVEGTDTQYF. CDR3 DNA sequence: TGTGCCACCAGCAGAAACAGGGTCGAGGGCACAGATACGCAGTATTTT. The J gene is TRBJ2-3, the V gene TRBV15; the D gene is possibly TRBD1 (6 bases). Trimming pared 2 bases from V and 1 base from J, leaving 13 bases between. The CDR3 has 16 amino acids. The germline CDR1 and CDR2 sequences are LNHNV and YYDKDF (reference sequence).

There are a few counts of this clone. The V call is TRBV4-2, the J call TRBJ2-7; D remains unclear. Germline V gene data show CDR1 as LGHNA and CDR2 as YNFKEQ. V lost 2 bases and J 0 bases, leaving 5 bases between the germline ends. The length of the CDR3 is 13 residues. The CDR3 DNA is TGTGCCAGCAGCCAAAGGACCTCCTACGAGCAGTACTTC. It encodes CASSQRTSYEQYF.

A word on this clone: An end of the junction differs from the germline gene, which may be a read error. The V and J genes are TRBV15 and TRBJ1-1, with 7 nucleotides matching TRBD1. In germline, CDR1 is LNHNV, CDR2 YYDKDF (reference sequence). The CDR3 contains 16 residues. CDR3 region: CATSRDIGDSRTEAFF. The CDR3 DNA follows: TGTGCCACCAGCCGAGACATTGGGGACAGTCGCACTGAAGCTTTCTTT. The full variable domain, in which reference TRBV15 and TRBJ1-1 provide the parts outside the CDR3, is DAMVIQNPRYQVTQFGKPVTLSCSQTLNHNVMYWYQQKSSQAPKLLFHYYDKDFNNEADTPDNFQSRRPNTSFCFLDIRSPGLGDTAMYLCATSRDIGDSRTEAFFGQGTRLTVV.

The chain employs TRBV5-1 and TRBJ1-4; TRBD1 agrees at 9 bases. CDR1 SGHRS and CDR2 YFSETQ come from the germline V gene. The CDR3 loop spans 16 amino acids. The junction had 8 bases not matched to a gene; V was cut back by 0 bases and J by 8 bases. The DNA for the CDR3 is TGCGCCAGCAGCTTGGTTGCCGGGACAGGGAAGGAAAAACTGTTTTTT. This codes for CASSLVAGTGKEKLFF. Filled out from reference TRBV5-1 and TRBJ1-4, the complete variable domain reads KAGVTQTPRYLIKTRGQQVTLSCSPISGHRSVSWYQQTPGQGLQFLFEYFSETQRNKGNFPGRFSGRQFSNSRSEMNVSTLELGDSALYLCASSLVAGTGKEKLFFGSGTQLSVL.

The chain has TRBV19 and TRBJ2-2; no reliable D call. Germline V lookup: CDR1 LNHDA, CDR2 SQIVND (reference sequence). V lost 8 bases and J 5 bases, leaving 15 bases between the germline ends. The CDR3 is made up of 14 amino acids. This CDR3 reads CASGWLVQTGELFF. In DNA, the CDR3 is TGTGCCAGTGGTTGGTTGGTTCAGACCGGGGAGCTGTTTTTT.

This rearrangement joins TRBV2 to TRBJ2-6; the D is unclear. From germline, CDR1 is SNHLY and CDR2 FYNNEI. The CDR3 covers 16 residues. The ends were cut back, 8 bases at V and 4 bases at J, with 18 bases in the middle. CDR3 coding DNA: TGTGCCAGCCAACGCGCTATTCAAGGGGGGGCCAACGTCCTGACTTTC. This encodes CASQRAIQGGANVLTF. The full variable domain, in which reference TRBV2 and TRBJ2-6 provide the parts outside the CDR3, is EPEVTQTPSHQVTQMGQEVILRCVPISNHLYFYWYRQILGQKVEFLVSFYNNEISEKSEIFDDQFSVERPDGSNFTLKIRSTKLEDSAMYFCASQRAIQGGANVLTFGAGSRLTVL.

This clone appeared once. CDR3 bases: TGTGCCAGCAGTTGGTCAGGGGGCCTCTCAGATACGCAGTATTTT. It encodes CASSWSGGLSDTQYF. The rearrangement uses TRBV6-6 and TRBJ2-3, with 8 bases lining up with TRBD1. This CDR3 has 15 amino acids. Unmatched junction bases numbered 7, after V lost 4 bases and J lost 4 bases. Germline-derived CDR1 and CDR2 are MNHNY and SVGAGI (reference sequence).

This clone has a single count. The chain links TRBV19 to TRBJ1-5; the D is unclear. Trimming took off 5 bases at V and 1 base at J, with 12 bases between the two ends. The CDR3 spans 15 residues. Looked up from germline, CDR1 is LNHDA and CDR2 is SQIVND (reference sequence). This CDR3 reads CASSALGPSNQPQHF. The CDR3 coding sequence is TGTGCCAGTAGTGCCCTCGGACCAAGCAATCAGCCCCAGCATTTT.

V and J are TRBV7-9 and TRBJ2-7, with a possible D match to TRBD2 (6 bases). V was trimmed by 4 bases and J by 1 base, leaving 17 bases between them. Looked up from germline, CDR1 is SEHNR and CDR2 is FQNEAQ (reference sequence). The CDR3 loop spans 16 amino acids. The CDR3 DNA follows: TGTGCCAGCAGCTCAATCACGGGACTCTCTTCCTACGAGCAGTACTTC. It is translated as CASSSITGLSSYEQYF.

This chain connects TRBV6-1 to TRBJ2-7; D unclear. The V end lost 0 bases, the J end lost 4 bases, and 10 bases lay between the germline ends. The CDR3 has 14 amino acids. Germline CDR1 and CDR2: MNHNS and SASEGT. CDR3 amino acids: CASSEAVGGYEQYF. In DNA, the CDR3 is TGTGCCAGCAGTGAAGCGGTGGGCGGTTACGAGCAGTACTTC.

The V call is TRBV5-1, the J call TRBJ2-3; 8 positions match TRBD1. CDR1 is SGHRS, CDR2 YFSETQ, per germline. Trimming removed 2 bases from V and 3 bases from J; junction bases left unmatched: 5. The CDR3 is made up of 15 amino acids. DNA of the CDR3: TGCGCCAGCAGCTTCGGGACAGGTAAAACAGATACGCAGTATTTT. This codes for CASSFGTGKTDTQYF.

The chain's CDR3 is CASTLRGGSNEKLFF. In nucleotides, the CDR3 is TGTGCCAGCACCCTTAGGGGCGGGTCGAATGAAAAACTGTTTTTT. The J gene is TRBJ1-4, the V gene TRBV2, with TRBD1 as a possible D gene (5 bases). Germline V lookup: CDR1 SNHLY, CDR2 FYNNEI. This CDR3 spans 15 amino acids. With 7 bases removed from V and 5 bases from J, the gap between germline ends came to 17 bases.

The chain has TRBV30 and TRBJ2-2, with D uncertain. Germline V CDR1 and CDR2: GTSNPN, SVGIG (reference sequence). V was pared by 1 base and J by 0 bases, with 9 bases between. This CDR3 region has 15 residues. The CDR3 sequence: CAWSAPPANTGELFF. CDR3 bases: TGTGCCTGGAGTGCCCCCCCCGCGAACACCGGGGAGCTGTTTTTT.

This chain uses TRBV10-3 with TRBJ1-1; a possible D gene is TRBD1 (5 bases). The V end lost 2 bases, the J end lost 1 base, and 14 bases lay between the germline ends. The V gene's germline CDR1 is ENHRY and CDR2 SYGVKD. The CDR3 is 16 amino acids. In DNA form, the CDR3 reads TGTGCCATCAGTGAGAGAACGGGACGGACGAACACTGAAGCTTTCTTT. Its protein product is CAISERTGRTNTEAFF.

The V and J genes are TRBV5-1 and TRBJ2-3; D gene ambiguous. V was trimmed by 6 bases and J by 4 bases, leaving 15 bases between them. The CDR3 loop spans 14 amino acids. Germline loops: CDR1 SGHRS, CDR2 YFSETQ. The DNA of the CDR3 is TGCGCCAGCAATCCCCCTGGCCCAGCAGATACGCAGTATTTT. This codes for CASNPPGPADTQYF.

The V and J genes are TRBV29-1 and TRBJ1-1; weak D call: TRBD1 (5 bases). Germline loops: CDR1 SQVTM, CDR2 ANQGSEA. V lost 5 bases to trimming and J lost 0 bases, with 10 bases between them. The CDR3 contains 13 residues. This chain's CDR3 is CSVQGRMNTEAFF. CDR3 bases: TGCAGCGTTCAGGGACGGATGAACACTGAAGCTTTCTTT.

The chain links TRBV2 to TRBJ2-5; D not resolved. V gave up 5 bases and J gave up 5 bases, with 21 bases separating them. The CDR3 consists of 16 residues. In germline, CDR1 is SNHLY, CDR2 FYNNEI. CDR3 DNA sequence: TGTGCCAGCAGTCCCCATGGGCCCATTGAGGTCGAGACCCAGTACTTC. It codes for CASSPHGPIEVETQYF.

V usage is TRBV5-4 and J usage is TRBJ1-2; no reliable D call. CDR1 and CDR2 from the germline V gene are SGHNT and YYREEE (reference sequence). The length of the CDR3 is 14 residues. V lost 4 bases and J lost 2, with 12 bases in between. CDR3: CASSPNRGNYGYTF. The CDR3 DNA reads as TGTGCCAGCAGCCCCAATAGAGGGAACTATGGCTACACCTTC. The entire variable domain, with the rest obtained from reference TRBV5-4 and TRBJ1-2, is as follows: ETGVTQSPTHLIKTRGQQVTLRCSSQSGHNTVSWYQQALGQGPQFIFQYYREEENGRGNFPPRFSGLQFPNYSSELNVNALELDDSALYLCASSPNRGNYGYTFGSGTRLTVV.

V usage is TRBV5-4 and J usage is TRBJ2-3; D may be TRBD2 (6 bases). CDR1 is SGHNT and CDR2 is YYREEE in the germline V gene (reference sequence). Trimming cost V 0 bases and J 1 base, with 6 bases left between them. There are 14 residues in the CDR3. CDR3 amino acids: CASSLGGGTDTQYF. The CDR3 DNA sequence: TGTGCCAGCAGCTTGGGCGGGGGCACAGATACGCAGTATTTT.

This chain links TRBV7-3 with TRBJ2-3; tentatively, D is TRBD2 (6 bases). Trimming took 4 bases from V and 3 from J, leaving 11 bases between them. This CDR3 is 14 amino acids long. In germline, CDR1 is SGHTA, CDR2 FQGTGA. CDR3 protein: CASSSGSWTDTQYF. The CDR3 DNA reads TGTGCCAGCAGCTCCGGGAGTTGGACAGATACGCAGTATTTT.

This chain joins TRBV6-6 and TRBJ1-4; TRBD1 matches at 7 bases. Losses at the gene ends were 4 bases for V and 7 bases for J; bases not matched to a gene: 9. The CDR3 runs to 15 residues. Germline values: CDR1 MNHNY, CDR2 SVGAGI (reference sequence). CDR3 sequence (DNA): TGTGCCAGCAGTTTCGAGACAGGGATCAGTGAAAAACTGTTTTTT. Residues: CASSFETGISEKLFF.

The J gene is TRBJ1-1, the V gene TRBV6-5, with TRBD1 matching over 8 bases. CDR3 length equals 15 residues. Germline V lookup: CDR1 MNHEY, CDR2 SVGAGI. Germline trimming cut 2 bases from V and 5 bases from J; bases unmatched to any gene: 7. The CDR3 sequence is CASSYAQGARTEAFF. CDR3 DNA sequence: TGTGCCAGCAGTTACGCCCAGGGGGCGAGGACTGAAGCTTTCTTT.

The table lists this clone with a count of one. The chain couples TRBV7-3 to TRBJ2-1; D remains ambiguous. CDR1 is SGHTA and CDR2 is FQGTGA in the germline V gene. V was trimmed by 2 bases and J by 1 base, leaving 12 bases between them. The CDR3 spans 16 residues. This CDR3 reads CASSLRAFLSYNEQFF. The CDR3 coding sequence is TGTGCCAGCAGCTTACGGGCTTTTCTTTCCTACAATGAGCAGTTCTTC.